This is a list of T cell receptor beta chains from one sample in a study of blood T cell repertoires in COVID-19. Data came from immunoSEQ multiplex PCR; TCRdb stores just in-frame clones and leaves some out. The sample contains 230,000 or so clones, about nine tenths of which appear only once. The source material was PBMCs or T cells enriched from blood (not recorded which). The receptor set was obtained from a woman aged 25 to 39 who had recovered from COVID-19. The conserved cysteine and the conserved F or W are not part of the CDR3 here.

v_call | cdr3_aa
TRBV24-1 | ATSDFSGETQY
TRBV4-3 | ASSQALREVKY
TRBV10-3 | AISKDGTAFLNYGYT
TRBV27 | ASSSSARDSSYEQY
TRBV12-3/TRBV12-4 | ASSRGYTEAF
TRBV9 | ASSVDPGRAYGYT
TRBV12-3/TRBV12-4 | ASSLSQLDEAF
TRBV9 | ASSLGTSGGYADTQY
TRBV7-9 | ASSLEGGLNTEAF
TRBV13 | ASSYTRDYEQY
TRBV7-6 | ASSQRDRGQSPLH
TRBV6-5 | ASSYSGQGGNSPLH
TRBV6-5 | ASRGLQAYEQY
TRBV15 | ATSSGLADYNEQF
TRBV5-1 | ASSPGYEQY
TRBV29-1 | SVSRGTEAF
TRBV2 | ASNRQGPQETQY
TRBV7-9 | ASSTGQGGSNQPQH
TRBV4-2 | ASSQELQGGGYT
TRBV14 | ASSHRVNEKLF
TRBV6-5 | ASSYSWTSGGEVQF
TRBV14 | ASSHPGGAYEKLF
TRBV4-1 | ASSRGGRDNEQF
TRBV5-1 | ASSTGPSGNTIY
TRBV19 | ASSIGASLGKNIQY
TRBV5-1 | ASSPGQGKGTEAF
TRBV7-9 | ASSLPGTLSSGANVLT
TRBV5-6 | ASSPNTGVRSPLH
TRBV2 | ASSFYPYEQY
TRBV7-9 | ASSQADGGYT
TRBV4-3 | ASSPLSGGTEAF
TRBV7-2 | ASSPSSGGLSYEQY
TRBV27 | ASSLQTGGFKGYT
TRBV18 | ASSPSGTNSYNEQF
TRBV7-2 | ASSLLGGPADTQY
TRBV19 | ASSFRIGGTEAF
TRBV4-3 | ASSHSKFGASYEQY
TRBV5-1 | ASRPQDVWNTEAF
TRBV10-1 | ASSGHKDDRGLYNEQF
TRBV5-1 | ASSLGDRERNTGELF
TRBV7-3 | ASSLSRGSSYNEQF
TRBV18 | ASSPSGSRSYNEQF